This T cell receptor (beta chain) was sequenced in a study of cytomegalovirus exposure and HLA in healthy donors. Study-wide results and caveats: Solely CMV serostatus was available to characterize immune exposure. The authors excluded some V segments, including TRBV6-2 and TRBV6-3, as indistinguishable.

The donors comprised healthy bone marrow donors. 13 Jbeta primers and 60 Vbeta primers were used for the PCR. Methods used by the authors: About 11 million of some 80 million unique TCR beta chains were shared, per a later count. Assay: immunoSEQ multiplex PCR; the TCRdb copy retains only in-frame clones and omits some. That table furnishes V, J and clone size, whereas the DNA furnished D and trimming. The sample carries 150,000 or so clones, over 75% recorded once. In regard to this clone: No antigen is known for it.

The CDR3 totals 13 residues. The V gene end was trimmed by 2 bases and the J gene end by 8 bases; junction bases not matched to a gene: 6. Germline V gene data show CDR1 as SGDLS and CDR2 as YYNGEE. This chain joins TRBV9 and TRBJ1-1, with 7 bases lining up with TRBD1. The TCR was taken from a young man in good health and CMV-seropositive. Sample: PBMCs. The CDR3 loop reads CASSVGQAGEAFF. In nucleotides, the CDR3 is TGTGCCAGCAGCGTCGGACAGGCGGGCGAAGCTTTCTTT.